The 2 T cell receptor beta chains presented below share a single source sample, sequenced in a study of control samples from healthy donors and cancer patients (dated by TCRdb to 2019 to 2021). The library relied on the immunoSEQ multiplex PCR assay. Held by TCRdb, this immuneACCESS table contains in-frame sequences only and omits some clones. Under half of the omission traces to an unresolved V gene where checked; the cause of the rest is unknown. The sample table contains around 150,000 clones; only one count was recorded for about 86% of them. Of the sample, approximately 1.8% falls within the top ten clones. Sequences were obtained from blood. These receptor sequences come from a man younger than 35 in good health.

The CDR3 sequence is CASRAGTSAYNEQFF. In DNA form, the CDR3 reads TGTGCCAGTAGGGCCGGGACTAGCGCATACAATGAGCAGTTCTTC. V gene TRBV19 combines with J gene TRBJ2-1, with 10 bases identical to TRBD2. The germline CDR1 and CDR2 sequences are LNHDA and SQIVND (reference sequence). The ends lost 6 bases at V and 4 bases at J; junction bases unmatched: 6. The CDR3 totals 15 residues.

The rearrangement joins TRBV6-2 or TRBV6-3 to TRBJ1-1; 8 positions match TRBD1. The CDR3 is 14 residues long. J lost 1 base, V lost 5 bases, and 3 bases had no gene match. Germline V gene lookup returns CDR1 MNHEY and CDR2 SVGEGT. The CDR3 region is CASSTQGANTEAFF. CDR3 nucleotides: TGTGCCAGCAGTACGCAGGGGGCGAACACTGAAGCTTTCTTT.